A selection of T cell receptor beta chains follows, all from one sample in a study of identifying expanded T cells in peripheral blood. Profiled with immunoSEQ multiplex PCR; TCRdb holds only in-frame clones, not every one. The table lists some 100,000 clones, around 90% of them singletons. The sequenced material came from blood. These receptors were obtained from a person between 18 and 70 years old in good health. Each CDR3 is given with its conserved first and last residue. A D gene is named only where the DNA matches it firmly. Clone sizes are given selectively: once, few, many, or a class where the clone is expanded.

CDR3 | DNA | J | size | V | D
CSVTGQRETQYF | TGCAGCGTGACGGGACAGCGAGAGACCCAGTACTTC | TRBJ2-5 | NA | TRBV29-1 | TRBD1
CASSKEEAGSYNEQFF | TGTGCCAGCAGCAAAGAGGAAGCGGGATCCTACAATGAGCAGTTCTTC | TRBJ2-1 | NA | TRBV21-1 | NA
CASSLDPSGANNEQFF | TGCGCCAGCAGCTTGGATCCTAGCGGAGCCAACAATGAGCAGTTCTTC | TRBJ2-1 | NA | TRBV5-1 | TRBD2
CASSLAGTGTDTQYF | TGCGCCAGCAGCTTGGCCGGGACAGGCACAGATACGCAGTATTTT | TRBJ2-3 | NA | TRBV5-1 | TRBD1
CASSNGQSSGNTIYF | TGTGCCAGCAGCAACGGACAGAGCTCTGGAAACACCATATATTTT | TRBJ1-3 | once | TRBV6-6 | NA
CAWDTTGYGYTF | TGTGCCTGGGATACCACCGGGTATGGCTACACCTTC | TRBJ1-2 | NA | TRBV30 | NA
CATSRGGGDEKLFF | TGTGCCACCAGCAGAGGCGGGGGGGATGAAAAACTGTTTTTT | TRBJ1-4 | NA | TRBV15 | NA
CASRNTGGRTGELFF | TGTGCCAGCAGAAACACAGGGGGGCGGACCGGGGAGCTGTTTTTT | TRBJ2-2 | NA | TRBV2 | TRBD1
CASSHTELTEAFF | TGTGCCAGCAGTCATACAGAGCTCACTGAAGCTTTCTTT | TRBJ1-1 | few | TRBV6-6 | NA
CASSEQAGANVLTF | TGTGCCAGCAGTGAACAAGCTGGGGCCAACGTCCTGACTTTC | TRBJ2-6 | NA | TRBV2 | NA
CASSYDQGFTDTQYF | TGTGCCAGCAGCTATGATCAGGGATTCACAGATACGCAGTATTTT | TRBJ2-3 | NA | TRBV5-6 | NA
CASSLREVVTGELFF | TGTGCCAGCAGCTTGCGGGAGGTAGTCACCGGGGAGCTGTTTTTT | TRBJ2-2 | once | TRBV11-1 | TRBD2
CAWSAGTGVSPLHF | TGTGCCTGGAGTGCGGGGACAGGGGTTTCACCCCTCCACTTT | TRBJ1-6 | NA | TRBV30 | TRBD1
CASSLEALAGGFNEQFF | TGTGCCAGCAGCTTAGAGGCGTTAGCGGGAGGGTTCAATGAGCAGTTCTTC | TRBJ2-1 | NA | TRBV7-6 | TRBD2
CAWLRTSGGLPRGDEQFF | TGTGCCTGGCTACGGACTAGCGGGGGCCTGCCCCGGGGGGATGAGCAGTTCTTC | TRBJ2-1 | few | TRBV30 | TRBD2
CASSLSAAGGLREQYF | TGCGCCAGCAGTCTATCCGCGGCGGGGGGGCTACGCGAGCAGTACTTC | TRBJ2-7 | NA | TRBV5-1 | TRBD2
CASSRGLAGGSRETQYF | TGTGCCAGCAGCCGGGGACTAGCGGGAGGGTCGAGGGAGACCCAGTACTTC | TRBJ2-5 | NA | TRBV7-7 | TRBD2
CASSRSQGQGWGGNQPQHF | TGCGCCAGCAGCCGAAGTCAAGGACAGGGGTGGGGCGGCAATCAGCCCCAGCATTTT | TRBJ1-5 | NA | TRBV4-1 | TRBD1
CAWSRTGGNTIYF | TGTGCCTGGAGTCGGACAGGGGGAAACACCATATATTTT | TRBJ1-3 | many | TRBV30 | TRBD1
CASSRTNGNTEAFF | TGTGCCAGCTCACGTACAAATGGGAACACTGAAGCTTTCTTT | TRBJ1-1 | few | TRBV18 | NA
CASSKGKGHPLHF | TGTGCCAGCAGCAAGGGTAAGGGACACCCCCTCCACTTC | TRBJ1-2 | NA | TRBV21-1 | NA
CASSPGTDQPQHF | TGTGCCAGCTCACCGGGGACAGATCAGCCCCAGCATTTT | TRBJ1-5 | NA | TRBV18 | TRBD1
CASRGYTQYF | TGTGCCAGCAGGGGCTATACGCAGTATTTT | TRBJ2-3 | few | TRBV7-9 | NA